The 13 T cell receptor beta chains below all came from one sample that was sequenced in a study of regulatory T cells in long-lasting Graves disease. Construction of TCR beta libraries relied on iRepertoire HTBI primers and on Arm-PCR targeting CDR3 regions. TCRdb analysed the multiplex PCR reads with MiXCR anew, one entry per CDR3 protein. The sample yields over 650,000 distinct CDR3 sequences, around 30% seen once. The sample's time point: persistent/refractory GD, antithyroid drugs over 5 years with positive TRAb. RNA from PBMCs was the source of the TCR library. The input for sequencing was peripheral blood mononuclear cells (PBMCs), taken when the disease was refractory, from a patient treated with antithyroid drugs. The receptors derive from a female donor with Graves disease.

The V call is TRBV7-9, the J call TRBJ2-7, with 7 bases identical to TRBD1. Losses at the gene ends were 1 base for V and 0 bases for J; bases not matched to a gene: 6. The germline CDR1 and CDR2 sequences are SEHNR and FQNEAQ (reference sequence). The CDR3 is made up of 16 amino acids. This chain's CDR3 is CASSLEGAQTSYEQYF. The CDR3 DNA sequence: TGTGCCAGCAGCTTAGAGGGGGCGCAGACCTCCTACGAGCAGTACTTC.

This rearrangement joins TRBV7-2 to TRBJ2-7; a weak D match, TRBD1 (6 bases). The V and J ends lost 4 bases and 0 bases respectively, with 16 bases between them. The CDR3 spans 16 residues. The germline V gene has CDR1 SGHTA and CDR2 FQGNSA. Here the CDR3 reads CASSYSGTLSSYEQYF. CDR3 nucleotide sequence: TGTGCCAGCAGCTACTCCGGGACACTGAGCTCCTACGAGCAGTACTTC.

In this sample, this clonotype turned up a few times. This chain connects TRBV28 to TRBJ2-7; 9 nucleotides match TRBD1. The CDR3 is made up of 14 amino acids. V lost 6 bases and J lost 0; bases outside the gene matches: 3. The V gene's germline CDR1 is MDHEN and CDR2 SYDVKM. The CDR3 bases are TGTGCCAGCAGGACAGGGGGGATCTCCTACGAGCAGTACTTC. As protein: CASRTGGISYEQYF.

This sequence joins TRBV7-9 and TRBJ2-6, with a weak D call TRBD1 (5 bases). Germline V gene sequence: CDR1 SEHNR, CDR2 FQNEAQ (reference sequence). This CDR3 has 16 amino acids. Trimming stripped 0 bases from V and 6 bases from J, with 12 bases between. CDR3 in amino acids: CASSLARGNQANVLTF. The CDR3 nucleotides are TGTGCCAGCAGCTTAGCTAGGGGAAACCAGGCCAACGTCCTGACTTTC.

The J gene is TRBJ1-4, the V gene TRBV2, with TRBD1 matching 8 bases. J gave up 3 bases and V 5 bases, and 5 bases lay outside the gene matches. Germline V lookup: CDR1 SNHLY, CDR2 FYNNEI. The CDR3 has 15 residues. The CDR3 DNA is TGTGCCAGCAGTAAGGACAGGGTGGCTAATGAAAAACTGTTTTTT. This gives the protein CASSKDRVANEKLFF. Full variable domain (remainder filled in from reference TRBV2 and TRBJ1-4): EPEVTQTPSHQVTQMGQEVILRCVPISNHLYFYWYRQILGQKVEFLVSFYNNEISEKSEIFDDQFSVERPDGSNFTLKIRSTKLEDSAMYFCASSKDRVANEKLFFGSGTQLSVL.

This clonotype has a single count. The chain uses TRBV7-2 and TRBJ1-2; D gene ambiguous. The CDR3 covers 12 residues. Germline V gene sequence: CDR1 SGHTA, CDR2 FQGNSA. Deletions cut 5 bases from V and 6 bases from J, with 10 bases between. The CDR3 is CASSHGRNGYTF. CDR3 bases: TGTGCCAGCAGCCATGGACGTAATGGCTACACCTTC.

The chain carries TRBV19 and TRBJ2-7; perhaps TRBD1 as D (6 bases). Germline CDR1 is LNHDA and CDR2 is SQIVND (reference sequence). The V end was cut by 5 bases, the J end by 3 bases, with 11 bases between. This CDR3 comprises 13 residues. CDR3 region: CASSRAGVYEQYF. The CDR3 DNA is TGTGCCAGTAGTCGGGCAGGGGTCTACGAGCAGTACTTC.

J is TRBJ2-1 and V is TRBV12-3 or TRBV12-4; 14 positions match TRBD2. The length of the CDR3 is 18 residues. After removal of 3 bases from V and 4 bases from J, the junction contained 8 bases not matched to a gene. CDR3 residues: CASSLGWTSGRPYNEQFF. The CDR3 nucleotides read TGTGCCAGCAGTTTGGGGTGGACTAGCGGGAGGCCATACAATGAGCAGTTCTTC.

This rearrangement joins TRBV20-1 to TRBJ2-7, with TRBD1 identical over 9 bases. CDR1 is DFQATT and CDR2 is SNEGSKA in the germline V gene (reference sequence). The trim removed 6 bases at V and 6 bases at J, leaving 15 bases unmatched. The CDR3 loop spans 15 amino acids. CDR3 nucleotides: TGCAGTGCGGAAAATTCCGGGACAGGGATCCGCGAGCAGTACTTC. It yields the protein CSAENSGTGIREQYF.

The rearrangement joins TRBV6-2 or TRBV6-3 to TRBJ1-2; no reliable D call. V lost 5 bases to trimming and J lost 4 bases, with 17 bases between them. This CDR3 comprises 15 residues. Germline CDR1 reads MNHEY; CDR2 reads SVGEGT. In nucleotides, the CDR3 is TGTGCCAGCAGTGCTCTCACAACCACCTCCTATGGCTACACCTTC. It translates to CASSALTTTSYGYTF.

This rearrangement joins TRBV10-3 to TRBJ1-1; 8 positions agree with TRBD1. The CDR3 spans 18 residues. V dropped 0 bases and J dropped 8; count of bases not matched to a gene: 17. Looked up from germline, CDR1 is ENHRY and CDR2 is SYGVKD. DNA for the CDR3: TGTGCCATCAGTGAGTCAGGGGGAGGACAGGGTAAGGTATACGAAGCTTTCTTT. Protein: CAISESGGGQGKVYEAFF.

This clonotype turned up a few times. The rearrangement uses TRBV24-1 and TRBJ1-1; no reliable D call. The CDR3 consists of 13 residues. Trimming shortened V by 7 bases and J by 1 base, and 9 bases separated the two germline ends. Germline values: CDR1 KGHDR, CDR2 SFDVKD. CDR3 in amino acids: CATSSSRNTEAFF. Written as DNA, the CDR3 is TGTGCCACCAGCTCGAGCAGGAACACTGAAGCTTTCTTT.

This clonotype appeared a few times. The chain is built from TRBV28 and TRBJ2-7; D is unresolved. Germline CDR1 is MDHEN and CDR2 is SYDVKM. This CDR3 contains 12 residues. Trimming shortened V by 6 bases and J by 1 base, and 7 bases separated the two germline ends. The CDR3 loop reads CASRPQSYEQYF. The CDR3 DNA reads TGTGCCAGCAGGCCACAGTCCTACGAGCAGTACTTC.